A single sample is the source of the 9 T cell receptor beta chains below, sequenced in a study of T cell responses to AZD1222 COVID-19 vaccine. Assay: immunoSEQ multiplex PCR; the TCRdb copy retains only in-frame clones and omits some. The sample has 90,000 or so clones, around 90% seen once. Specimen: peripheral blood, collected 28 days after the second AZD1222 dose. These receptors were collected from an adult who received the AZD1222 COVID-19 vaccine.

The chain has TRBV6-5 and TRBJ1-2; perhaps TRBD1 as D (6 bases). V was cut by 2 bases and J by 2 bases, with 6 bases left in between. In germline, CDR1 is MNHEY, CDR2 SVGAGI. The CDR3 totals 13 residues. The CDR3 sequence: CASSYDRNYGYTF. The CDR3 DNA sequence: TGTGCCAGCAGTTACGACAGGAACTATGGCTACACCTTC.

The chain is built from TRBV4-3 and TRBJ2-7; unclear D gene. CDR3 length equals 15 residues. Per the germline V gene, CDR1 is LGHNA and CDR2 is YSLEER. Trimming took off 0 bases at V and 7 bases at J, with 16 bases between the two ends. For the CDR3, the DNA is TGCGCCAGCAGCCAAGATAAAATCAGGTCGGCTGAGCAGTACTTC. It encodes CASSQDKIRSAEQYF.

The CDR3 nucleotides read TGTGCCAGCAGTTTCAGGACAGGCTACGAGCAGTACGTC. This codes for CASSFRTGYEQYV. J is TRBJ2-7 and V is TRBV27, with TRBD1 matching over 7 bases. The CDR3 loop spans 13 amino acids. J was trimmed by 3 bases and V by 3 bases; bases with no gene match: 2. Germline-derived CDR1 and CDR2 are MNHEY and SMNVEV (reference sequence).

V and J are TRBV7-2 and TRBJ2-3; 11 bases map to TRBD2. After removal of 3 bases from V and 1 base from J, the junction contained 9 bases not matched to a gene. The CDR3 loop spans 18 amino acids. Per germline, CDR1 SGHTA and CDR2 FQGNSA. The CDR3: CASSFRTSGRSRTDTQYF. In DNA form, the CDR3 reads TGTGCCAGCAGCTTCCGTACTAGCGGGAGAAGCCGCACAGATACGCAGTATTTT.

The rearrangement uses TRBV20-1 and TRBJ1-5; D is ambiguous. The CDR3 totals 14 residues. The germline CDR1 and CDR2 sequences are DFQATT and SNEGSKA (reference sequence). Trimming stripped 3 bases from V and 3 bases from J, with 12 bases between. The CDR3 here is CSASGAGYNQPQHF. The CDR3 bases are TGCAGTGCTAGTGGCGCGGGATACAATCAGCCCCAGCATTTT.

This clone was seen only once. The rearrangement joins TRBV18 to TRBJ2-1, with TRBD2 as a possible D gene (6 bases). This CDR3 is 16 amino acids long. CDR1 and CDR2 from the germline V gene are KGHSH and LQKENI. V was shortened by 3 bases and J by 9 bases, with 21 bases between the two germline ends. The CDR3 region is CASSPPDWEDNAEQFF. Here the CDR3 DNA reads TGTGCCAGCTCACCCCCCGATTGGGAGGATAATGCTGAGCAGTTCTTC.

The chain has TRBV7-2 and TRBJ2-7; D may be TRBD1 (6 bases). The germline gives CDR1 SGHTA, CDR2 FQGNSA. Deletions cut 4 bases from V and 3 bases from J, with 16 bases between. The CDR3 sequence is 15 residues long. The DNA for the CDR3 is TGTGCCAGCAGCTCAAATCCGGGACAAAGCTACGAGCAGTACTTC. Amino acids: CASSSNPGQSYEQYF.

J is TRBJ2-3 and V is TRBV7-3, with 8 bases fitting TRBD2. V lost 0 bases, J lost 5 bases, and 7 bases stayed unmatched. CDR1 is SGHTA, CDR2 FQGTGA, per germline. This CDR3 spans 16 amino acids. The CDR3 sequence is CASSLTGTRGRDTQYF. DNA for the CDR3: TGTGCCAGCAGCTTAACCGGGACTAGGGGCAGAGATACGCAGTATTTT. The whole variable domain, remainder taken from reference TRBV7-3 and TRBJ2-3, is GAGVSQTPSNKVTEKGKYVELRCDPISGHTALYWYRQSLGQGPEFLIYFQGTGAADDSGLPNDRFFAVRPEGSVSTLKIQRTERGDSAVYLCASSLTGTRGRDTQYFGPGTRLTVL.

The gene calls are TRBV6-5 and TRBJ2-1; D may correspond to TRBD1 or TRBD2 (5 bases each). Germline V lookup: CDR1 MNHEY, CDR2 SVGAGI. Trimming took 2 bases from V and 10 from J, leaving 12 bases between them. This CDR3 region has 13 residues. CDR3 loop: CASSYEGSREQFF. The CDR3 region has the DNA TGTGCCAGCAGTTACGAGGGGTCCCGGGAGCAGTTCTTC.